These 12 T cell receptor beta chains were sequenced from one sample in a study of blood T cell repertoires in COVID-19. The repertoire was sequenced with immunoSEQ multiplex PCR; TCRdb's copy has only in-frame clones and lacks some. The data contain approximately 470,000 clones, about 90% of them seen just once; the ten biggest clones take up approximately 0.7%. The material sequenced was PBMCs or T cells enriched from blood (not recorded which). The source of these receptors is a woman aged 18-29 years who had recovered from COVID-19.

The chain employs TRBV11-2 and TRBJ2-7, with 8 bases fitting TRBD1. Germline V gene lookup returns CDR1 SGHAT and CDR2 FQNNGV. The CDR3 covers 17 residues. The trim removed 5 bases at V and 3 bases at J, leaving 15 bases unmatched. Here the CDR3 reads CASSPRAAGGYNYEQYF. CDR3 nucleotides: TGTGCCAGCAGCCCGCGAGCCGCAGGGGGCTATAACTACGAGCAGTACTTC. The whole variable domain, filled in from reference TRBV11-2 and TRBJ2-7, reads EAGVAQSPRYKIIEKRQSVAFWCNPISGHATLYWYQQILGQGPKLLIQFQNNGVVDDSQLPKDRFSAERLKGVDSTLKIQPAKLEDSAVYLCASSPRAAGGYNYEQYFGPGTRLTVT.

This clone was counted once. The V gene is TRBV10-1, the J gene TRBJ1-1, with TRBD1 matching 9 bases. The CDR3 runs 16 residues. CDR1 is WNHNN and CDR2 is SYGVQD in the germline V gene (reference sequence). V lost 3 bases to trimming and J lost 0 bases; unmatched junction nucleotides: 5. CDR3 region: CASSDGTGPLNTEAFF. CDR3 nucleotides: TGCGCCAGCAGTGACGGGACAGGGCCCTTGAACACTGAAGCTTTCTTT.

V usage is TRBV29-1 and J usage is TRBJ2-7; a possible D gene is TRBD2 (7 bases). V shed 3 bases and J shed 5 bases, with 11 bases lying between them. This CDR3 contains 12 residues. From germline, CDR1 is SQVTM and CDR2 ANQGSEA. The CDR3 loop reads CSVDGGRDEQYF. The CDR3 region has the DNA TGCAGCGTTGACGGGGGGCGCGACGAGCAGTACTTC.

The gene calls are TRBV29-1 and TRBJ1-2, with 10 nucleotides matching TRBD1. CDR3 length equals 13 residues. V trimming: 7 bases; J trimming: 1 base; junction bases outside the gene matches: 3. Germline CDR1 reads SQVTM; CDR2 reads ANQGSEA. CDR3 nucleotides: TGCAGCGGCGGACAGGGGGATAACTATGGCTACACCTTC. Its protein product is CSGGQGDNYGYTF. The full variable domain, rest sourced from reference TRBV29-1 and TRBJ1-2, is SAVISQKPSRDICQRGTSLTIQCQVDSQVTMMFWYRQQPGQSLTLIATANQGSEATYESGFVIDKFPISRPNLTFSTLTVSNMSPEDSSIYLCSGGQGDNYGYTFGSGTRLTVV.

The V and J genes are TRBV30 and TRBJ2-5; 9 bases agree with TRBD1. The CDR3 has 14 residues. V gave up 3 bases and J gave up 4 bases; unmatched junction bases: 6. CDR1 and CDR2 from the germline V gene are GTSNPN and SVGIG (reference sequence). This CDR3 is CAWSPRTGVETQYF. The CDR3 DNA sequence: TGTGCCTGGAGCCCTCGGACAGGGGTAGAGACCCAGTACTTC.

The chain carries TRBV4-1 and TRBJ1-2; D ambiguous. The CDR3 contains 19 residues. With 0 bases removed from V and 12 bases from J, the gap between germline ends came to 32 bases. Germline lookup yields CDR1 MGHRA and CDR2 YSYEKL. CDR3 nucleotides: TGCGCCAGCAGCCAAGATCCTTTGGGCTTTTGGGAGGAGCTCGGTGGGAACACCTTC. Residues: CASSQDPLGFWEELGGNTF.

The rearrangement links TRBV7-2 to TRBJ2-3; the match to TRBD2 covers 10 bases. Per the germline V gene, CDR1 is SGHTA and CDR2 is FQGNSA. J lost 7 bases, V lost 8 bases, and 12 bases had no gene match. The CDR3 spans 15 residues. The CDR3, as DNA: TGTGCCAGCTCACACGGACTAGCGGAGGTGAATACGCAGTATTTT. The encoded protein is CASSHGLAEVNTQYF. The full variable domain, completed using reference TRBV7-2 and TRBJ2-3, is GAGVSQSPSNKVTEKGKDVELRCDPISGHTALYWYRQSLGQGLEFLIYFQGNSAPDKSGLPSDRFSAERTGGSVSTLTIQRTQQEDSAVYLCASSHGLAEVNTQYFGPGTRLTVL.

The J gene is TRBJ2-6, the V gene TRBV7-2; weak D call: TRBD1 (6 bases). The germline CDR1 and CDR2 sequences are SGHTA and FQGNSA. The CDR3 consists of 18 residues. Trimming took off 6 bases at V and 0 bases at J, with 18 bases between the two ends. The CDR3 coding sequence is TGTGCCAGCAGTTTCCCTCAGGGGTCCTTCTCTGGGGCCAACGTCCTGACTTTC. Protein sequence: CASSFPQGSFSGANVLTF.

The chain recombines TRBV4-2 with TRBJ2-1; TRBD2 matches 8 bases. The V and J ends lost 0 bases and 6 bases, in that order; junction bases with no gene match: 10. The germline gives CDR1 LGHNA, CDR2 YNFKEQ. CDR3 length: 17 residues. As DNA, the CDR3 is TGTGCCAGCAGCCAAGAATGGGCGCGGGGGGCCGGCAATGAGCAGTTCTTC. Translated: CASSQEWARGAGNEQFF.

With respect to this clone: At one end, the junction sequence differs from germline, possibly due to a read error. The chain recombines TRBV7-7 with TRBJ2-5; D may be TRBD1 (5 bases). This CDR3 has 15 residues. CDR1 and CDR2 from the germline V gene are SSHAT and FNYEAQ (reference sequence). The CDR3 sequence is CASSFNLGREETQYF. The CDR3 nucleotides read TGTGCTAGCAGCTTTAACTTAGGCAGGGAAGAGACCCAGTACTTC.

The rearrangement uses TRBV5-1 and TRBJ2-5, with 9 bases matching TRBD1. CDR1 and CDR2 (germline): SGHRS, YFSETQ. J lost 5 bases, V lost 2 bases, and 10 bases had no gene match. The CDR3 is 16 amino acids. CDR3 region: CASSLGQGYRGETQYF. The DNA of the CDR3 is TGCGCCAGCAGCTTAGGACAGGGGTATCGTGGGGAGACCCAGTACTTC.

This sequence joins TRBV4-1 and TRBJ1-1; D perhaps matches TRBD1 (5 bases). The V and J ends lost 3 bases and 6 bases respectively, with 26 bases between them. CDR3 length: 18 residues. The V gene's germline CDR1 is MGHRA and CDR2 YSYEKL. In DNA, the CDR3 is TGCGCCAGCAGCCAGCAGCCAGGAGCCAGGGCTGAAGACTCTGAAGCTTTCTTT. This codes for CASSQQPGARAEDSEAFF.